The next 26 T cell receptor beta chains were all read from a single sample in a study of blood T cell repertoires in COVID-19. This table comes from immunoSEQ multiplex PCR, and its TCRdb copy is limited to in-frame clones, with some not included. Here the sample spans tens of thousands of clones, about 77% being singletons. Sequencing was carried out using peripheral blood. The receptor source for this set is a man between 70 and 80 years old with COVID-19, enrolled during active disease.

The chain combines TRBV5-1 with TRBJ2-2; TRBD2 agrees at 13 bases. V lost 4 bases and J lost 5; bases outside the gene matches: 11. The CDR3 length is 18 residues. Germline V gives CDR1 SGHRS, CDR2 YFSETQ. CDR3 coding DNA: TGCGCCAGCAGCGGAGGACTAGCGGGGGCCTCGGGGACCGGGGAGCTGTTTTTT. Protein sequence: CASSGGLAGASGTGELFF.

This sequence joins TRBV30 and TRBJ1-3; the D is unclear. CDR1 and CDR2 from the germline V gene are GTSNPN and SVGIG (reference sequence). Trimming left V 5 bases short and J 2 bases short, with 13 bases between. The CDR3 loop spans 14 amino acids. CDR3 DNA: TGTGCCTGGTGCCTCGGAGTGACTGGAAACACCATATATTTT. Translation gives CAWCLGVTGNTIYF.

The J gene is TRBJ1-6, the V gene TRBV2; 7 bases align to TRBD1. The trim removed 7 bases at V and 10 bases at J, leaving 7 bases unmatched. The germline V gene encodes CDR1 SNHLY and CDR2 FYNNEI. The CDR3 is 13 amino acids. This CDR3 reads CASNQGVGSPLHF. The CDR3 coding sequence is TGTGCCAGCAATCAGGGGGTGGGGTCACCCCTCCACTTT.

This chain links TRBV5-1 with TRBJ2-7; D ambiguous. V lost 0 bases to trimming and J lost 0 bases, with 7 bases between them. From germline, CDR1 is SGHRS and CDR2 YFSETQ. The CDR3 sequence is 14 residues long. CDR3 DNA sequence: TGCGCCAGCAGCTTGGGACATGGCTCCTACGAGCAGTACTTC. This encodes CASSLGHGSYEQYF.

The J gene is TRBJ2-2, the V gene TRBV2, with 7 positions matching TRBD2. Germline V gene lookup returns CDR1 SNHLY and CDR2 FYNNEI. This CDR3 has 17 residues. V dropped 6 bases and J dropped 5; count of bases not matched to a gene: 15. For the CDR3, the DNA is TGTGCCAGCAGAGCAGAAGCGGGAATGGGACGGACCGGGGAGCTGTTTTTT. Its translation is CASRAEAGMGRTGELFF.

The rearrangement links TRBV7-6 to TRBJ2-1; 8 bases map to TRBD2. The CDR3 spans 16 residues. Germline CDR1 reads SGHVS; CDR2 reads FNYEAQ. The junction had 8 bases not matched to a gene; V was cut back by 1 base and J by 6 bases. The CDR3 DNA follows: TGTGCCAGCAGCTTAGAGGCTAGCGGGTGGGGCAATGAGCAGTTCTTC. This codes for CASSLEASGWGNEQFF.

This rearrangement joins TRBV18 to TRBJ2-7; 7 bases fit TRBD1. The CDR3 extends over 13 amino acids. Germline V CDR1 and CDR2: KGHSH, LQKENI. The J segment lost 4 bases and the V segment lost 6 bases, leaving 6 bases of the junction unmatched. This CDR3 reads CASSPTGSYEQYF. As DNA, the CDR3 is TGTGCCAGCTCTCCGACAGGGTCTTACGAGCAGTACTTC.

The CDR3 reads CSASRGWSVGIQPQHF. The CDR3, as DNA: TGCAGTGCTAGTCGGGGGTGGTCGGTGGGAATTCAGCCCCAGCATTTT. J is TRBJ1-5 and V is TRBV20-1, with D possibly being TRBD1 (5 bases). The germline V gene has CDR1 DFQATT and CDR2 SNEGSKA (reference sequence). V was cut by 3 bases and J by 6 bases, with 21 bases left in between. This CDR3 is 16 amino acids long.

The chain is built from TRBV18 and TRBJ2-3; D gene unclear. Germline V gives CDR1 KGHSH, CDR2 LQKENI. Between the trimmed V and J ends, which lost 5 bases and 4 bases, there was a span of 7 bases. The CDR3 loop spans 12 amino acids. Here the CDR3 DNA reads TGTGCCAGCTCAGATCAGGCAGATACGCAGTATTTT. Translation gives CASSDQADTQYF.

This clone was picked up a small number of times. CDR3: CASSLLVGGPRYEQFF. The DNA for the CDR3 is TGCGCCAGCAGCTTGTTGGTGGGAGGGCCAAGGTATGAGCAGTTCTTC. V usage is TRBV5-1 and J usage is TRBJ2-1; 7 bases map to TRBD2. J gave up 8 bases and V 1 base, and 12 bases lay outside the gene matches. CDR3 length: 16 residues. Germline values: CDR1 SGHRS, CDR2 YFSETQ.

Concerning this clone: The germline gene is not matched at one end of the junction; a read error may be the cause. The rearrangement joins TRBV10-3 to TRBJ2-1; 8 bases are shared with TRBD1. The CDR3 extends over 15 amino acids. Germline V gene sequence: CDR1 ENHRY, CDR2 SYGVKD. DNA for the CDR3: TGTGCCATCAGCCGCGACAGGGGCTCCCACAATGAGCAGTTCTTC. Residues: CAISRDRGSHNEQFF.

The gene calls are TRBV11-3 and TRBJ1-2, with 11 bases identical to TRBD1. V trimming: 5 bases; J trimming: 2 bases; junction bases outside the gene matches: 7. This CDR3 spans 16 amino acids. Looked up from germline, CDR1 is SGHNT and CDR2 is YENEEA. CDR3 loop: CASSIGQGAQNYGYTF. DNA of the CDR3: TGTGCCAGCAGCATAGGACAGGGGGCGCAAAACTATGGCTACACCTTC.

This clone showed up just a few times. This chain uses TRBV19 with TRBJ2-3; D is unresolved. The germline CDR1 and CDR2 sequences are LNHDA and SQIVND (reference sequence). The germline V and J ends were trimmed by 4 bases and 8 bases, with 16 bases remaining between them. CDR3 length: 14 amino acids. The CDR3 nucleotides read TGTGCCAGTAGTACCGAAGCGAGCCGGGTTACGCAGTATTTT. It translates to CASSTEASRVTQYF.

CDR3 DNA: TGTGCCAGCAGTGTAAAACCCGGGACAGGGGCCGGGGAGCTGTTTTTT. This codes for CASSVKPGTGAGELFF. The J gene is TRBJ2-2, the V gene TRBV6-4, with 10 bases identical to TRBD1. The V segment lost 4 bases and the J segment 6 bases; nucleotides outside the gene matches: 8. Germline V gene sequence: CDR1 MRHNA, CDR2 SNTAGT. This CDR3 has 16 residues.

This clone was recorded a few times. The rearrangement joins TRBV25-1 to TRBJ1-2; D not certain. The CDR3 extends over 12 amino acids. Trimming pared 4 bases from V and 2 bases from J, leaving 5 bases between. Germline V gives CDR1 MGHDK, CDR2 SYGVNS. The CDR3 bases are TGTGCCAGCAGTGGAGCAAACTATGGCTACACCTTC. Translated, it gives CASSGANYGYTF.

This clone has a handful of counts. The V call is TRBV24-1, the J call TRBJ1-2, with TRBD1 identical over 7 bases. The CDR3 sequence is 13 residues long. V trimming: 4 bases; J trimming: 8 bases; junction bases outside the gene matches: 6. Germline CDR1 KGHDR, CDR2 SFDVKD. The CDR3 bases are TGTGCCACCAGTGAAACAGGGGTGGGAGGCTACACCTTC. This sequence encodes CATSETGVGGYTF.

J is TRBJ1-4 and V is TRBV4-3; D unclear. The germline V and J ends were trimmed by 2 bases and 6 bases, with 22 bases remaining between them. CDR3 length: 18 amino acids. The germline V gene encodes CDR1 LGHNA and CDR2 YSLEER. The CDR3 reads CASSQHGRISVPDEKLFF. The CDR3 DNA is TGCGCCAGCAGCCAACATGGTCGTATCTCGGTTCCCGATGAAAAACTGTTTTTT.

This clone was observed a handful of times. The chain has TRBV2 and TRBJ1-3; tentatively, D is TRBD1 (5 bases). CDR1 SNHLY and CDR2 FYNNEI come from the germline V gene. The ends were cut back, 2 bases at V and 0 bases at J, with 17 bases in the middle. The CDR3 loop spans 18 amino acids. The CDR3 reads CASSERGLWAFSGNTIYF. The CDR3 region has the DNA TGTGCCAGCAGTGAAAGGGGTCTTTGGGCGTTCTCTGGAAACACCATATATTTT.

As to this clone: An end of the junction differs from the germline gene, which may be a read error. The genes are TRBV3-1 (or the pseudogene TRBV3-2) and TRBJ2-3, with 8 bases fitting TRBD2. CDR3 size: 12 residues. CDR1 and CDR2 (germline): LGHDT, YNNKEL (reference sequence). The CDR3 spells CASSQGIAGLRF. CDR3 bases: TGTGCCAGCAGCCAAGGAATAGCGGGACTCAGATTT.

The V gene is TRBV2, the J gene TRBJ2-3; 9 positions match TRBD1. Trimming took 4 bases from V and 2 from J; bases not matched to a gene: 13. This CDR3 has 18 residues. Germline CDR1 SNHLY, CDR2 FYNNEI. The CDR3 coding sequence is TGTGCCAGCAGTGTCTCTTTTGATGGGACAGGGATCACAGATACGCAGTATTTT. It encodes CASSVSFDGTGITDTQYF.

The genes are TRBV6-6 and TRBJ1-3; TRBD1 matches at 11 bases. Germline assignment: CDR1 MNHNY and CDR2 SVGAGI (reference sequence). The CDR3 runs to 16 residues. The trim removed 3 bases at V and 2 bases at J, leaving 3 bases unmatched. This CDR3 is CASSYQDRGPGNTIYF. CDR3 nucleotide sequence: TGTGCCAGCAGTTATCAGGACAGGGGGCCTGGAAACACCATATATTTT.

The rearrangement joins TRBV6-6 to TRBJ2-4, with D hard to call. Germline lookup yields CDR1 MNHNY and CDR2 SVGAGI (reference sequence). The CDR3 has 13 residues. Trimming pared 0 bases from V and 15 bases from J, leaving 15 bases between. CDR3 sequence: CASSYSEIMPGYF. Written as DNA, the CDR3 is TGTGCCAGCAGTTACTCGGAGATTATGCCGGGGTACTTC.

The genes are TRBV6-6 and TRBJ1-1; a possible D gene is TRBD1 (6 bases). CDR1 is MNHNY, CDR2 SVGAGI, per germline (reference sequence). Trimming removed 5 bases at V and 1 base at J, with 11 bases between. The CDR3 has 14 amino acids. This CDR3 is CASSPDRRNTEAFF. CDR3 bases: TGTGCCAGCAGTCCGGACAGAAGGAACACTGAAGCTTTCTTT.

The chain combines TRBV19 with TRBJ2-1; 10 bases agree with TRBD1. In germline, CDR1 is LNHDA, CDR2 SQIVND (reference sequence). There are 14 residues in the CDR3. V was clipped by 6 bases and J by 4 bases; unmatched bases: 3. CDR3 region: CASSRQGAYNEQFF. The CDR3 coding sequence is TGTGCCAGTAGCCGACAGGGGGCGTACAATGAGCAGTTCTTC.

This clone was seen a single time. The chain uses TRBV3-1 (or the pseudogene TRBV3-2) and TRBJ1-6; D possibly corresponds to TRBD1 (6 bases). Trimming shortened V by 3 bases and J by 5 bases, and 14 bases separated the two germline ends. CDR3 length: 16 residues. CDR1 LGHDT and CDR2 YNNKEL come from the germline V gene (reference sequence). CDR3 coding DNA: TGTGCCAGCAGCCATCCCACAGGGAGGGATAATTCACCCCTCCACTTT. It encodes CASSHPTGRDNSPLHF.

The CDR3 sequence is CATSGDSRYVLNEKLFF. CDR3 bases: TGTGCCACCAGCGGGGACAGCCGCTACGTACTCAATGAAAAACTGTTTTTT. J is TRBJ1-4 and V is TRBV24-1, with 7 bases matching TRBD1. The CDR3 consists of 17 residues. Germline CDR1 reads KGHDR; CDR2 reads SFDVKD. After removal of 7 bases from V and 5 bases from J, the junction contained 15 bases not matched to a gene.